The 28 T cell receptor beta chains below were found in one sample sequenced in a study of spatial heterogeneity in lung cancer. TCRdb itself ran the 5' RACE reads through MiXCR, one entry per CDR3 protein. The sample lists roughly 32,000 distinct CDR3 sequences; around 9.3% were seen once. Noted time point: blood at routine non-recurrence follow-up after resection. This sample comprised PBMCs, obtained at follow-up. All receptors come from a female donor with early-stage non-small cell lung cancer.

This chain connects TRBV5-6 to TRBJ2-7, with D possibly TRBD2 on 6 matching bases. V was clipped by 2 bases and J by 7 bases, with 13 bases between them. This CDR3 is built from 13 residues. The V gene's germline CDR1 is SGHDT and CDR2 YYEEEE. The CDR3 here is CASSFSSAGEQYF. The CDR3 DNA follows: TGTGCCAGCAGCTTTTCGTCCGCGGGGGAGCAGTACTTC.

This clonotype appeared many times. V usage is TRBV3-1 and J usage is TRBJ2-2, with 9 nucleotides matching TRBD1. The germline gives CDR1 LGHDT, CDR2 YNNKEL (reference sequence). The CDR3 contains 15 residues. V lost 3 bases to trimming and J lost 6 bases; unmatched junction nucleotides: 5. CDR3 loop: CASSHRDRVSGELFF. The CDR3 nucleotides read TGTGCCAGCAGCCACCGGGACAGGGTTTCCGGGGAGCTGTTTTTT.

This clonotype was seen many times. V and J are TRBV12-3 or TRBV12-4 and TRBJ1-2; no clear D gene. CDR3 length: 13 residues. V was clipped by 6 bases and J by 5 bases, with 13 bases between them. CDR3 region: CASSTGPTYGYTF. CDR3 bases: TGTGCCAGCAGCACCGGACCGACATATGGCTACACCTTC.

This clonotype was found many times. In nucleotides, the CDR3 is TGTGCCAGCAGCCAAGCCGGGACAATTAATTCACCCCTCCACTTT. Translating it yields CASSQAGTINSPLHF. The chain couples TRBV3-1 to TRBJ1-6, with a tentative D call TRBD1 (6 bases). V was clipped by 1 base and J by 6 bases, with 10 bases between them. Per the germline V gene, CDR1 is LGHDT and CDR2 is YNNKEL (reference sequence). This CDR3 is 15 amino acids long.

The table lists this clonotype with many counts. The chain recombines TRBV20-1 with TRBJ1-3; D not certain. V lost 4 bases to trimming and J lost 1 base, with 8 bases between them. Germline-derived CDR1 and CDR2 are DFQATT and SNEGSKA (reference sequence). This CDR3 contains 13 residues. The CDR3 reads CSAKRPSGNTIYF. The CDR3 region has the DNA TGCAGTGCTAAGCGTCCTTCTGGAAACACCATATATTTT.

This clonotype was found many times. An end of the junction differs from the germline gene, which may be a read error. This chain uses TRBV29-1 with TRBJ2-7; D not certain. The CDR3 is made up of 9 amino acids. Germline assignment: CDR1 SQVTM and CDR2 ANQGSEA. The CDR3 region is CSVEPGPRF. CDR3 nucleotide sequence: TGCAGCGTTGAGCCGGGCCCTCGGTTC.

The J gene is TRBJ1-4, the V gene TRBV6-6; the match to TRBD1 covers 7 bases. Germline V gene lookup returns CDR1 MNHNY and CDR2 SVGAGI (reference sequence). Trimming removed 6 bases from V and 3 bases from J; junction bases left unmatched: 7. The CDR3 contains 15 residues. DNA of the CDR3: TGTGCCAGCAGAGAAACCGGGACAGCTAATGAAAAACTGTTTTTT. Translating gives CASRETGTANEKLFF.

V usage is TRBV27 and J usage is TRBJ2-7, with 8 bases matching TRBD2. This CDR3 is built from 16 residues. Germline CDR1 MNHEY, CDR2 SMNVEV (reference sequence). V lost 2 bases to trimming and J lost 1 base; unmatched junction nucleotides: 7. This CDR3 is CASSLVGGAYSYEQYF. In DNA, the CDR3 is TGTGCCAGCAGTTTAGTCGGGGGGGCATATTCCTACGAGCAGTACTTC.

The J gene is TRBJ2-3, the V gene TRBV20-1; TRBD2 agrees at 10 bases. The CDR3 length is 15 residues. Germline-derived CDR1 and CDR2 are DFQATT and SNEGSKA (reference sequence). With V trimmed by 4 bases and J by 2 bases, 6 bases remained unmatched. Written as DNA, the CDR3 is TGCAGTGCTACGGTAGCGGGGGGACCCACAGATACGCAGTATTTT. The encoded protein is CSATVAGGPTDTQYF.

Comment on this clonotype: One base away lies a much larger clone, so this may be a sequencing read error. The CDR3 region is CASSLSEDTGKLFF. As DNA, the CDR3 is TGTGCCAGCAGTTTATCGGAGGACACCGGGAAGCTGTTTTTT. The V call is TRBV28, the J call TRBJ2-2, with D possibly being TRBD1 or TRBD2 (5 bases each). Germline assignment: CDR1 MDHEN and CDR2 SYDVKM. This CDR3 has 14 amino acids.

This clonotype was observed many times. The rearrangement joins TRBV29-1 to TRBJ1-1; TRBD1 matches 7 bases. J gave up 0 bases and V 5 bases, and 6 bases lay outside the gene matches. This CDR3 comprises 14 residues. Germline V CDR1 and CDR2: SQVTM, ANQGSEA. The CDR3 DNA reads TGCAGCGTTAGGGGGACAGCCATGAACACTGAAGCTTTCTTT. Translating gives CSVRGTAMNTEAFF.

The chain joins TRBV5-5 to TRBJ1-4; 7 bases line up with TRBD1. V trimming: 2 bases; J trimming: 8 bases; junction bases outside the gene matches: 12. There are 16 residues in the CDR3. The V gene's germline CDR1 is SGHKS and CDR2 YYEKEE (reference sequence). In nucleotides, the CDR3 is TGTGCCAGCAGCTTAAGTCCGACAGGGACGGGAGAAAAACTGTTTTTT. Amino acid sequence: CASSLSPTGTGEKLFF.

This clonotype was found many times. The chain combines TRBV12-3 or TRBV12-4 with TRBJ2-3; D gene unclear. The CDR3 length is 15 residues. V lost 6 bases and J 4 bases, leaving 17 bases between the germline ends. DNA for the CDR3: TGTGCCAGCAGCACGACTGGCCCCGCCGCAGATACGCAGTATTTT. It is translated as CASSTTGPAADTQYF.

Regarding this clonotype: A much larger clone sits a single nucleotide away, making a read error possible. This sequence joins TRBV6-4 and TRBJ2-1; 11 nucleotides line up with TRBD2. Looked up from germline, CDR1 is MRHNA and CDR2 is SNTAGT. This CDR3 is 16 amino acids long. Trimming removed 0 bases from V and 4 bases from J; junction bases left unmatched: 2. The CDR3 sequence is CASSDSASGGYNEQFF. Here the CDR3 DNA reads TGTGCCAGCAGTGACTCGGCTAGCGGGGGGTACAATGAGCAGTTCTTC.

This clonotype has ten or more counts. This chain connects TRBV29-1 to TRBJ1-4; D gene uncertain. This CDR3 has 12 amino acids. Trimming shortened V by 4 bases and J by 5 bases, and 8 bases separated the two germline ends. Germline V CDR1 and CDR2: SQVTM, ANQGSEA. The CDR3 region has the DNA TGCAGCGTTGTAGGGCGGAATGAAAAACTGTTTTTT. Translating gives CSVVGRNEKLFF.

The chain carries TRBV30 and TRBJ1-1; a weak D match, TRBD1 (6 bases). This CDR3 is built from 15 residues. Germline V gene data show CDR1 as GTSNPN and CDR2 as SVGIG (reference sequence). Trimming took 4 bases from V and 0 from J, leaving 15 bases between them. CDR3 sequence reads: CAWNPGGDMNTEAFF. The DNA of the CDR3 is TGTGCCTGGAACCCCGGGGGCGACATGAACACTGAAGCTTTCTTT.

This clonotype was counted ten times or more. The CDR3 loop reads CASSPAVNEQFF. In nucleotides, the CDR3 is TGTGCCAGCAGCCCGGCGGTCAATGAGCAGTTCTTC. The chain uses TRBV28 and TRBJ2-1, with D hard to call. The V end was cut by 6 bases, the J end by 6 bases, with 9 bases between. In germline, CDR1 is MDHEN, CDR2 SYDVKM. The CDR3 totals 12 residues.

The rearrangement links TRBV28 to TRBJ2-3; 8 nucleotides agree with TRBD2. Germline V lookup: CDR1 MDHEN, CDR2 SYDVKM. The CDR3 covers 16 residues. V lost 4 bases and J lost 1; bases outside the gene matches: 7. The CDR3 region is CASSSIAGKRTDTQYF. The DNA of the CDR3 is TGTGCCAGCAGTTCAATAGCGGGGAAACGCACAGATACGCAGTATTTT.

This clonotype showed up just a few times. V is TRBV7-9 and J is TRBJ2-3; D is tentatively TRBD1 or TRBD2 (5 bases each). Germline CDR1 SEHNR, CDR2 FQNEAQ (reference sequence). V was clipped by 1 base and J by 4 bases, with 18 bases between them. The CDR3 totals 17 residues. Here the CDR3 DNA reads TGTGCCAGCAGCTTAGGGGGCCGGGACCCGACCCCAGATACGCAGTATTTT. As protein: CASSLGGRDPTPDTQYF.

Ten or more counts support this clonotype. Here the CDR3 reads CASKVAGNQETQYF. The DNA of the CDR3 is TGTGCCAGTAAGGTCGCGGGGAACCAAGAGACCCAGTACTTC. The V call is TRBV19, the J call TRBJ2-5; perhaps TRBD2 as D (6 bases). CDR1 and CDR2 from the germline V gene are LNHDA and SQIVND (reference sequence). The CDR3 sequence is 14 residues long. The ends were cut back, 7 bases at V and 0 bases at J, with 12 bases in the middle.

This chain links TRBV29-1 with TRBJ1-4; the D gene is possibly TRBD1 (5 bases). The CDR3 loop spans 13 amino acids. Germline V gene lookup returns CDR1 SQVTM and CDR2 ANQGSEA. V was cut by 4 bases and J by 7 bases, with 13 bases left in between. As DNA, the CDR3 is TGCAGCGTTGTGGCAGGGAGGGGTGAAAAACTGTTTTTT. Encoded protein: CSVVAGRGEKLFF.

The chain joins TRBV28 to TRBJ2-7; tentative D call: TRBD1 (8 bases). V was clipped by 6 bases and J by 3 bases, with 21 bases between them. Germline V gene data show CDR1 as MDHEN and CDR2 as SYDVKM. CDR3 size: 16 residues. The CDR3, as DNA: TGTGCCAGCAGACCGGCGGGGGACAGGAGAGTCTACGAGCAGTACTTC. Its protein is CASRPAGDRRVYEQYF. The complete variable domain, with remaining parts taken from reference TRBV28 and TRBJ2-7, reads DVKVTQSSRYLVKRTGEKVFLECVQDMDHENMFWYRQDPGLGLRLIYFSYDVKMKEKGDIPEGYSVSREKKERFSLILESASTNQTSMYLCASRPAGDRRVYEQYFGPGTRLTVT.

This clonotype has just a few counts. This chain uses TRBV5-1 with TRBJ1-5, with 8 positions matching TRBD1. J lost 3 bases, V lost 5 bases, and 7 bases had no gene match. CDR3 length: 15 residues. Germline V gene sequence: CDR1 SGHRS, CDR2 YFSETQ. The CDR3 DNA reads as TGCGCCAGCAGGCCTACAGGGGGGAACAATCAGCCCCAGCATTTT. This sequence encodes CASRPTGGNNQPQHF.

This clonotype was picked up many times. The junction departs from the called germline gene at one end, perhaps through a read error. The chain joins TRBV3-1 to TRBJ2-5; the D is unclear. The CDR3 contains 11 residues. Germline CDR1 reads LGHDT; CDR2 reads YNNKEL (reference sequence). Here the CDR3 reads CASSKEGTQYF. The CDR3 DNA sequence: TGTGCCAGCAGCAAAGAAGGGACCCAGTACTTC.

The chain uses TRBV2 and TRBJ1-1; perhaps TRBD1 as D (5 bases). Trimming took off 3 bases at V and 6 bases at J, with 14 bases between the two ends. The CDR3 totals 14 residues. In germline, CDR1 is SNHLY, CDR2 FYNNEI. CDR3 loop: CASSEGLVDPEAFF. CDR3 bases: TGTGCCAGCAGTGAGGGACTAGTGGACCCTGAAGCTTTCTTT.

There are many counts of this clonotype. CDR3 sequence reads: CATGPGKNTEAFF. In nucleotides, the CDR3 is TGTGCCACGGGGCCCGGCAAGAACACTGAAGCTTTCTTT. The chain has TRBV6-4 and TRBJ1-1; maybe TRBD1 (5 bases). Germline V gene lookup returns CDR1 MRHNA and CDR2 SNTAGT. This CDR3 spans 13 amino acids. Trimming shortened V by 10 bases and J by 1 base, and 13 bases separated the two germline ends.

The J gene is TRBJ2-7, the V gene TRBV19; D may be TRBD2 (5 bases). Germline values: CDR1 LNHDA, CDR2 SQIVND (reference sequence). The CDR3 runs 13 residues. Trimming left V 6 bases short and J 4 bases short, with 13 bases between. The CDR3 DNA reads TGTGCCAGTAGCAACGGGATTCTATACGAGCAGTACTTC. Its protein product is CASSNGILYEQYF.

This clonotype has ten or more counts. CDR3 in DNA: TGCGCCAGCAGCCAAGATGGGCCAGTCTCTGGGGCCAACGTCCTGACTTTC. Translating gives CASSQDGPVSGANVLTF. The chain employs TRBV4-3 and TRBJ2-6; D is unresolved. CDR3 length equals 17 residues. Trimming removed 0 bases at V and 0 bases at J, with 9 bases between. Germline assignment: CDR1 LGHNA and CDR2 YSLEER.